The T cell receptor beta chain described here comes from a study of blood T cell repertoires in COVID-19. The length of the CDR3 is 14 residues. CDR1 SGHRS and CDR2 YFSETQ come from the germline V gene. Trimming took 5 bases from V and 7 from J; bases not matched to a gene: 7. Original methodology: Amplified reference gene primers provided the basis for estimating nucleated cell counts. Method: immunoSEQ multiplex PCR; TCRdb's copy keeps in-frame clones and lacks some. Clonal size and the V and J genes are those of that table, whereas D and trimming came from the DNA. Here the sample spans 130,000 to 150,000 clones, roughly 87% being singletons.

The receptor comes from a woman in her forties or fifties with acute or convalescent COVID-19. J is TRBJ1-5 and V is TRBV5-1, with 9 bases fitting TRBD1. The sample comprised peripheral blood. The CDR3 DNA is TGCGCCAGCAGTACGGACAGGGGAGGGCAGCCCCAGCATTTT. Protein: CASSTDRGGQPQHF. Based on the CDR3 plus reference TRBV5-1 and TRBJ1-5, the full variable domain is KAGVTQTPRYLIKTRGQQVTLSCSPISGHRSVSWYQQTPGQGLQFLFEYFSETQRNKGNFPGRFSGRQFSNSRSEMNVSTLELGDSALYLCASSTDRGGQPQHFGDGTRLSIL.